The clone carrying this T cell receptor beta chain was seen a few times. The antigen is unknown. The CDR3 extends over 16 amino acids. Germline loops: CDR1 DFQATT, CDR2 SNEGSKA (reference sequence). With 3 bases clipped from V and 4 bases from J, the junction kept 12 bases outside the gene matches. A second 7 to 11 cycle PCR used barcoded and J-beta primers. TCRdb processed the 5' RACE reads anew with MiXCR; each CDR3 protein has one entry. Among 720,000 or so distinct CDR3 sequences listed, 35% to 50% were seen once. The sample, about 10 milliliters of peripheral blood, was drawn from each donor. These data come from a study of blood T cells in healthy people across ages. Regarding the study as a whole: PBMCs that were unsorted prevented a conclusive naive versus antigen-experienced comparison. The recorded TCR beta diversity per million T cells decreased in a roughly linear manner with age. TCR beta diversity tracked closely with naive T cell percentage.

The gene calls are TRBV20-1 and TRBJ2-1, with 7 bases aligning to TRBD2. The material sequenced was blood. The sequence was collected from a man older than 75 in good health. In DNA, the CDR3 is TGCAGTGCTAGGGATCCGACTAGCTGGGTGTACAATGAGCAGTTCTTC. This codes for CSARDPTSWVYNEQFF.